A selection of T cell receptor beta chains follows, all from one sample in a study of CD8 T cells in ankylosing spondylitis. TCRdb passed the 5' RACE reads through MiXCR, listing each CDR3 protein once. The sample holds more than 200,000 distinct CDR3 sequences, 20% to 30% seen once. Sequencing used blood, either unsorted or a sorted T cell fraction (not recorded which). Receptor source: a male donor with ankylosing spondylitis or in good health (not recorded which). Each CDR3 is given with its conserved first and last residue. A D gene is named only where the DNA matches it firmly. Expanded clones get a size class; other rows say once, few or many, or leave the size out.

v_gene	j_gene	d_gene	abundance	CDR3aa	CDR3nt
TRBV5-6	TRBJ2-1	-	many	CASSLPGRSYNEQFF	TGTGCCAGCAGCTTACCGGGGAGGTCCTACAATGAGCAGTTCTTC
TRBV20-1	TRBJ2-7	-	many	CSVPGGQDPYEQYF	TGCAGTGTGCCGGGTGGTCAAGACCCCTATGAGCAGTACTTC
TRBV20-1	TRBJ2-6	-	-	CSARGQEANVLTF	TGCAGTGCTAGAGGACAGGAGGCCAACGTCCTGACTTTC
TRBV12-3/TRBV12-4	TRBJ2-3	TRBD2	-	CASVGGADTQYF	TGTGCCAGCGTGGGGGGGGCAGATACGCAGTATTTT
TRBV7-9	TRBJ2-2	-	-	CASSLQTDTGELFF	TGTGCCAGCAGCTTACAGACGGACACCGGGGAGCTGTTTTTT
TRBV29-1	TRBJ1-2	-	many	CSVVRDGGHGYTF	TGCAGCGTGGTCCGGGACGGAGGCCATGGCTACACCTTC
TRBV20-1	TRBJ2-5	-	few	CSARDLEDYGTQYF	TGCAGTGCTAGAGATCTTGAGGACTATGGGACCCAGTACTTC
TRBV5-6	TRBJ2-7	TRBD1	many	CASSFTGGSLSYEQYF	TGTGCCAGCAGCTTTACAGGGGGTTCGTTATCCTACGAGCAGTACTTC
TRBV12-3/TRBV12-4	TRBJ1-2	TRBD1	-	CASSLSGGGYGYTF	TGTGCCAGCAGTCTTTCAGGGGGAGGCTATGGCTACACCTTC
TRBV25-1	TRBJ1-4	-	many	CASMANEKLFF	TGTGCCAGCATGGCTAATGAAAAACTGTTTTTT
TRBV7-8	TRBJ2-2	-	many	CASSWLETLQAGELFF	TGTGCCAGCAGCTGGCTAGAGACCCTACAAGCCGGGGAGCTGTTTTTT
TRBV5-4	TRBJ2-3	TRBD2	once	CASSSRTSGTDTQYF	TGTGCCAGCAGCTCCCGGACTAGCGGCACAGATACGCAGTATTTT
TRBV20-1	TRBJ2-4	-	many	CSANLGGVTKNIQYF	TGCAGCGCAAACCTTGGCGGGGTTACCAAAAACATTCAGTACTTC
TRBV20-1	TRBJ2-7	-	many	CSAHHPARYYEQYF	TGCAGTGCCCATCACCCCGCTAGATACTACGAGCAGTACTTC
TRBV7-6	TRBJ2-7	TRBD1	-	CASSIDRDYEQYF	TGTGCCAGCAGCATTGACAGGGACTACGAGCAGTACTTC
TRBV12-3/TRBV12-4	TRBJ2-2	-	-	CASRDKRNTGELFF	TGTGCCAGCAGGGACAAGAGAAACACCGGGGAGCTGTTTTTT
TRBV20-1	TRBJ1-1	-	many	CSARDSSGTGGTEAFF	TGCAGTGCTAGAGATTCTTCTGGGACTGGGGGGACTGAAGCTTTCTTT
TRBV20-1	TRBJ2-5	-	few	CSAIWTGAYQETQYF	TGCAGTGCTATATGGACGGGAGCGTACCAAGAGACCCAGTACTTC
TRBV18	TRBJ2-7	TRBD1	-	CASSPRDRGSLEQYF	TGTGCCAGCTCACCCCGGGACAGGGGATCCCTCGAGCAGTACTTC
TRBV29-1	TRBJ2-5	-	few	CSVSDGQETQYF	TGCAGCGTTTCCGACGGCCAAGAGACCCAGTACTTC
TRBV20-1	TRBJ1-2	-	few	CSARGGPADGYTF	TGCAGTGCTAGAGGGGGCCCGGCAGATGGCTACACCTTC
TRBV27	TRBJ2-3	TRBD2	-	CASALAGGADTQYF	TGTGCCAGCGCCCTAGCGGGGGGAGCAGATACGCAGTATTTT
TRBV20-1	TRBJ2-5	TRBD2	-	CSVYGGAQETQYF	TGCAGTGTGTACGGGGGGGCCCAAGAGACCCAGTACTTC
TRBV20-1	TRBJ1-1	-	few	CSAPRQNPNTEAFF	TGCAGTGCGCCGAGACAGAATCCGAACACTGAAGCTTTCTTT
TRBV20-1	TRBJ2-5	TRBD2	few	CSASLGLAGGQETQYF	TGCAGTGCTAGTCTGGGACTAGCGGGGGGACAAGAGACCCAGTACTTC
TRBV29-1	TRBJ1-2	-	many	CSVWAGGPQLNYGYTF	TGCAGCGTGTGGGCCGGTGGGCCACAGCTTAATTATGGCTACACCTTC
TRBV7-3	TRBJ1-5	-	many	CASSPTREQPQHF	TGTGCCAGCAGCCCCACCCGGGAACAGCCCCAGCATTTT
TRBV20-1	TRBJ2-7	-	many	CSAQGTLTYEQYF	TGCAGTGCCCAGGGGACTCTCACCTACGAGCAGTACTTC
TRBV12-3/TRBV12-4	TRBJ2-6	-	-	CASKFAGANVLTF	TGTGCCAGCAAATTTGCTGGGGCCAACGTCCTGACTTTC
TRBV6-1	TRBJ2-5	TRBD2	-	CASSRSGGAETQYF	TGTGCCAGCAGTCGTAGCGGGGGGGCGGAGACCCAGTACTTC
TRBV10-2	TRBJ1-5	-	few	CASSEGTNQPQHF	TGCGCCAGCAGTGAAGGGACCAATCAGCCCCAGCATTTT
TRBV28	TRBJ1-2	-	once	CASSSISHRDLYGYTF	TGTGCCAGCAGTTCCATTTCCCACAGGGATCTATATGGCTACACCTTC
TRBV20-1	TRBJ1-2	-	-	CSASTGRGYGYTF	TGCAGTGCTAGTACAGGTCGGGGCTATGGCTACACCTTC
TRBV4-1	TRBJ1-6	-	many	CASSQFLAGADNSPLHF	TGCGCCAGCAGCCAATTTCTAGCAGGGGCGGATAATTCACCCCTCCACTTT
TRBV29-1	TRBJ2-1	TRBD1	few	CSVDTGGNEQFF	TGCAGCGTTGATACAGGGGGGAATGAGCAGTTCTTC
TRBV20-1	TRBJ2-7	-	few	CSAREGTNEQYF	TGCAGCGCTAGAGAGGGTACGAACGAGCAGTACTTC
TRBV24-1	TRBJ2-3	TRBD1	many	CATSDPGQGASNTQYF	TGTGCCACCAGTGACCCAGGACAGGGGGCCTCTAATACGCAGTATTTT
TRBV7-9	TRBJ2-3	-	many	CASKDPPDTQYF	TGTGCCAGCAAAGACCCCCCAGATACGCAGTATTTT
TRBV20-1	TRBJ1-5	-	few	CSAMAGHSNQPQHF	TGCAGTGCTATGGCAGGGCATAGCAATCAGCCCCAGCATTTT
TRBV20-1	TRBJ1-1	-	-	CSARDSKRGRTEAFF	TGCAGTGCTAGAGATAGCAAACGGGGTAGAACTGAAGCTTTCTTT
TRBV6-5	TRBJ2-1	-	-	CASSLTRSDEQFF	TGTGCCAGCAGTTTGACTAGATCTGATGAGCAGTTCTTC
TRBV2	TRBJ2-7	TRBD1	few	CASRQGPSYEQYF	TGTGCCAGCAGACAGGGGCCGTCCTACGAGCAGTACTTC